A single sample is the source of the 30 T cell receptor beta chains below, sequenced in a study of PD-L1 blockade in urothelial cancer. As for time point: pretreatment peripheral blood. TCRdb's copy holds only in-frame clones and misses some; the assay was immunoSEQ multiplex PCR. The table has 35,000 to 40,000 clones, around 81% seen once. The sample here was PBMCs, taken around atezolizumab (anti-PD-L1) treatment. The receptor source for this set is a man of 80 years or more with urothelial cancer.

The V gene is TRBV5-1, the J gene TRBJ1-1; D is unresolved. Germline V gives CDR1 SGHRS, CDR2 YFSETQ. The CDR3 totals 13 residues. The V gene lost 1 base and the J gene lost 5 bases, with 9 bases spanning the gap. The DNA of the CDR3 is TGCGCCAGCAGCTTGTTACCCGGGACTGAAGCTTTCTTT. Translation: CASSLLPGTEAFF.

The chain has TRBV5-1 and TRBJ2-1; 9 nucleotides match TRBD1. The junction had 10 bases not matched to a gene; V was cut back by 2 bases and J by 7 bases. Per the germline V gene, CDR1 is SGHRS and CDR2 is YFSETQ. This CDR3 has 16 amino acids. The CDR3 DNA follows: TGCGCCAGCAGCTTTTCCGGGACAGGGAATGGTAATGAGCAGTTCTTC. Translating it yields CASSFSGTGNGNEQFF.

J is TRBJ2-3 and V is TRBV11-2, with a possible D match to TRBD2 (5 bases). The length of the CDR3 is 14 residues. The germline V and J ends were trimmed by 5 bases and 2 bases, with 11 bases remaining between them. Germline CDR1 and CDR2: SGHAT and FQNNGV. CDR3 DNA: TGTGCCAGCAGCCGTCTACTAGTCACAGATACGCAGTATTTT. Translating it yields CASSRLLVTDTQYF. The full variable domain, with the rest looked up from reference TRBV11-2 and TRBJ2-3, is EAGVAQSPRYKIIEKRQSVAFWCNPISGHATLYWYQQILGQGPKLLIQFQNNGVVDDSQLPKDRFSAERLKGVDSTLKIQPAKLEDSAVYLCASSRLLVTDTQYFGPGTRLTVL.

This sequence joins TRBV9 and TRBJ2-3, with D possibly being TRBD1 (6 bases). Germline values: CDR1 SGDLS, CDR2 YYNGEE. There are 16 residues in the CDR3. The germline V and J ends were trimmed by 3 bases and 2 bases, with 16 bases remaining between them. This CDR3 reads CASSAPEQGPTDTQYF. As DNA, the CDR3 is TGTGCCAGCAGCGCCCCTGAGCAGGGGCCCACAGATACGCAGTATTTT.

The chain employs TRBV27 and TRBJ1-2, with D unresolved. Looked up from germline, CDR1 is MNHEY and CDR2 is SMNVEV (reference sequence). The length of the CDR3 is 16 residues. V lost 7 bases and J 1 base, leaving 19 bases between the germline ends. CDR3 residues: CASIQDYGRDNYGYTF. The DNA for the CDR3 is TGTGCCAGCATCCAGGACTATGGGAGGGATAACTATGGCTACACCTTC.

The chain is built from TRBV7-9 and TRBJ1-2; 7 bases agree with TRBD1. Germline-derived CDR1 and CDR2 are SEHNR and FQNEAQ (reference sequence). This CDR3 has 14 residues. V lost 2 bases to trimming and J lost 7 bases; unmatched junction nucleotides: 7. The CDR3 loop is CASSLPRGEAGYTF. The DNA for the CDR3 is TGTGCCAGCAGCTTACCCAGGGGGGAGGCTGGCTACACCTTC. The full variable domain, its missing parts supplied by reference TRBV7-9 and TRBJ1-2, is DTGVSQNPRHKITKRGQNVTFRCDPISEHNRLYWYRQTLGQGPEFLTYFQNEAQLEKSRLLSDRFSAERPKGSFSTLEIQRTEQGDSAMYLCASSLPRGEAGYTFGSGTRLTVV.

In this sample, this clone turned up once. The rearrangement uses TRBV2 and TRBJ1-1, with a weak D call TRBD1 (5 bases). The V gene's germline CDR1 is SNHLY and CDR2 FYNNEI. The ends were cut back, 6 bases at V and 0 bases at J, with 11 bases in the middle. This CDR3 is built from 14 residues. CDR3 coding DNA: TGTGCCAGCAGAGCCAGGGTTCTGAACACTGAAGCTTTCTTT. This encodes CASRARVLNTEAFF.

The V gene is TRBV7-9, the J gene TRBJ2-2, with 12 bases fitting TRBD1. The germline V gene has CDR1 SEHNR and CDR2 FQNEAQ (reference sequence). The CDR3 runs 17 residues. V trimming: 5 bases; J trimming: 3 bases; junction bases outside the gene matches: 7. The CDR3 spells CASSPRGQGAYTGELFF. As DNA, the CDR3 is TGTGCCAGCAGCCCGAGGGGACAGGGGGCTTACACCGGGGAGCTGTTTTTT.

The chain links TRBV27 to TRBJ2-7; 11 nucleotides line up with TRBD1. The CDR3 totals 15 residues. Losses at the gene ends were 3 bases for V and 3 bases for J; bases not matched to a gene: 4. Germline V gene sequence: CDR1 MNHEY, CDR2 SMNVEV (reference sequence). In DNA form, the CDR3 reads TGTGCCAGCAGTTTCAGGGACAGGGGGATCTACGAGCAGTACTTC. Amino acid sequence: CASSFRDRGIYEQYF.

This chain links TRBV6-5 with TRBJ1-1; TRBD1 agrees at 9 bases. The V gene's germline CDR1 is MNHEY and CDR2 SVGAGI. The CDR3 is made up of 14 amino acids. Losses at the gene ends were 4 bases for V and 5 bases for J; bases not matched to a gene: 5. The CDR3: CASSSGQGWTEAFF. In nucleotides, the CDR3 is TGTGCCAGCAGTTCGGGACAGGGATGGACTGAAGCTTTCTTT.

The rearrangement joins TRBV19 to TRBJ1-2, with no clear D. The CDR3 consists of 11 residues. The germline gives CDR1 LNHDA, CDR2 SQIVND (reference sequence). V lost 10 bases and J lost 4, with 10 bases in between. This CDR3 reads CATSFGYGYTF. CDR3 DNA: TGTGCCACCTCTTTCGGCTATGGCTACACCTTC.

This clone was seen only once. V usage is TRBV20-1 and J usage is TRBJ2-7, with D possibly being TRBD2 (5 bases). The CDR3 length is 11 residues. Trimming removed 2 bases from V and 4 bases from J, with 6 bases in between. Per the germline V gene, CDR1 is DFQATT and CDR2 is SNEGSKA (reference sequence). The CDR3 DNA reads TGCAGTGCTAGATCGGGATACGAGCAGTACTTC. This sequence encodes CSARSGYEQYF.

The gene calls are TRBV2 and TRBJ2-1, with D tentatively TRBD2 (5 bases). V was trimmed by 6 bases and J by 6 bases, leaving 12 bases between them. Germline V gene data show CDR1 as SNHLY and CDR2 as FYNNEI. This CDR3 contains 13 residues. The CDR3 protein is CASRLRVFNEQFF. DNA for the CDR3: TGTGCCAGCAGGTTGAGGGTATTCAATGAGCAGTTCTTC. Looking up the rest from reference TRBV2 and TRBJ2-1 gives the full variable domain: EPEVTQTPSHQVTQMGQEVILRCVPISNHLYFYWYRQILGQKVEFLVSFYNNEISEKSEIFDDQFSVERPDGSNFTLKIRSTKLEDSAMYFCASRLRVFNEQFFGPGTRLTVL.

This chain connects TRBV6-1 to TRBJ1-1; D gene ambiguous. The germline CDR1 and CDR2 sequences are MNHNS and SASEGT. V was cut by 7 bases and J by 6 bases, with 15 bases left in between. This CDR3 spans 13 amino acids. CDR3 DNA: TGTGCCAGCAACGTTGTAACGGGTTCTGAAGCTTTCTTT. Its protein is CASNVVTGSEAFF.

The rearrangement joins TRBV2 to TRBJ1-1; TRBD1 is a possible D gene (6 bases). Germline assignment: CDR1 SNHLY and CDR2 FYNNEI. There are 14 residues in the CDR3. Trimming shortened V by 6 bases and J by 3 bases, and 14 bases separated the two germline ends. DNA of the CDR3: TGTGCCAGCAGGACCCACAGGGATGACACTGAAGCTTTCTTT. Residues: CASRTHRDDTEAFF.

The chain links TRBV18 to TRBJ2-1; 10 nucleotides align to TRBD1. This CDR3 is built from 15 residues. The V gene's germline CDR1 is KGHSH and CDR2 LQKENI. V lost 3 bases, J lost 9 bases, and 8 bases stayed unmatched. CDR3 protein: CASSPGGQGVGEQFF. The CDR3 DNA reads TGTGCCAGCTCACCCGGTGGACAGGGGGTGGGTGAGCAGTTCTTC.

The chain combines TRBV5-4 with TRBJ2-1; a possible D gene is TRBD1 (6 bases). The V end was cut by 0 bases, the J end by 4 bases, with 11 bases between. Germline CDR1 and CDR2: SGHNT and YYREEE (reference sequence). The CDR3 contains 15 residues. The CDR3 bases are TGTGCCAGCAGCTTGGGCGGACAGATATACAATGAGCAGTTCTTC. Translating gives CASSLGGQIYNEQFF.

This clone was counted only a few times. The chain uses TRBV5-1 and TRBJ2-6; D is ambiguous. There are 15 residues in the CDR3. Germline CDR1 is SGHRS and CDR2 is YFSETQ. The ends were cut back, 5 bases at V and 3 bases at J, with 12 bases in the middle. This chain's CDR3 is CASSSPPVGANVLTF. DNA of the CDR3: TGCGCCAGCAGTTCTCCCCCGGTTGGGGCCAACGTCCTGACTTTC. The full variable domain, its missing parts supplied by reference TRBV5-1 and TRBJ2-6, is KAGVTQTPRYLIKTRGQQVTLSCSPISGHRSVSWYQQTPGQGLQFLFEYFSETQRNKGNFPGRFSGRQFSNSRSEMNVSTLELGDSALYLCASSSPPVGANVLTFGAGSRLTVL.

Here the CDR3 reads CASSFGVPSYEQYF. CDR3 nucleotides: TGTGCCAGCAGTTTCGGGGTTCCCTCCTACGAGCAGTACTTC. The chain carries TRBV7-8 and TRBJ2-7; maybe TRBD2 (5 bases). This CDR3 is 14 amino acids long. The germline V and J ends were trimmed by 6 bases and 0 bases, with 12 bases remaining between them. CDR1 is SGHVS, CDR2 FQNEAQ, per germline.

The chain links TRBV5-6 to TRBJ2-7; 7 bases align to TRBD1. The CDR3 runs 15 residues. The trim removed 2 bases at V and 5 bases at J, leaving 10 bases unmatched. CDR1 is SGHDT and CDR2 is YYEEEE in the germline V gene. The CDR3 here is CASSFTRTGPDEQYF. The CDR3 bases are TGTGCCAGCAGCTTCACTCGGACAGGTCCTGACGAGCAGTACTTC. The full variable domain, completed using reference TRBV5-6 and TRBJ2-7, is DAGVTQSPTHLIKTRGQQVTLRCSPKSGHDTVSWYQQALGQGPQFIFQYYEEEERQRGNFPDRFSGHQFPNYSSELNVNALLLGDSALYLCASSFTRTGPDEQYFGPGTRLTVT.

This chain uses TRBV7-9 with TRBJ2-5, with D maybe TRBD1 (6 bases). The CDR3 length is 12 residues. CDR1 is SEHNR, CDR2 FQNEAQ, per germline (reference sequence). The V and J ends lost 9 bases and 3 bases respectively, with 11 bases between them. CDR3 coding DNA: TGTGCCAGTAACAGGGTCGAAGAGACCCAGTACTTC. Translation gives CASNRVEETQYF.

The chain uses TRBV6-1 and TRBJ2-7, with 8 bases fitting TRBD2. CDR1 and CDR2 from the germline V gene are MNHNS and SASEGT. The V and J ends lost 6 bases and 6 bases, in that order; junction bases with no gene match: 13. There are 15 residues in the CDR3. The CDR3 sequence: CASSVDLAGGREQYF. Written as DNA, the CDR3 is TGTGCCAGCAGCGTAGACCTGGCGGGAGGTCGCGAGCAGTACTTC.

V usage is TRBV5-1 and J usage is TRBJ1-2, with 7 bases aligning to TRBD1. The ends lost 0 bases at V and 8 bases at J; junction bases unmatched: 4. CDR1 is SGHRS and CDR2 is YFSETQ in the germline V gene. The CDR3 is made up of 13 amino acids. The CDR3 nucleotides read TGCGCCAGCAGCTTGGGCAGGGGGGAAGGCTACACCTTC. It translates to CASSLGRGEGYTF. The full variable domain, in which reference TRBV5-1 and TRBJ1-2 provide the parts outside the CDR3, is KAGVTQTPRYLIKTRGQQVTLSCSPISGHRSVSWYQQTPGQGLQFLFEYFSETQRNKGNFPGRFSGRQFSNSRSEMNVSTLELGDSALYLCASSLGRGEGYTFGSGTRLTVV.

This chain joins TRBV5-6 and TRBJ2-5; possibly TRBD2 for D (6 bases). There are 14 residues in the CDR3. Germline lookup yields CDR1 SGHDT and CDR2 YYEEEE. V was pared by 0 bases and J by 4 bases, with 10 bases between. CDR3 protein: CASSLVSGAETQYF. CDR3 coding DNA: TGTGCCAGCAGCTTGGTTTCGGGAGCAGAGACCCAGTACTTC.

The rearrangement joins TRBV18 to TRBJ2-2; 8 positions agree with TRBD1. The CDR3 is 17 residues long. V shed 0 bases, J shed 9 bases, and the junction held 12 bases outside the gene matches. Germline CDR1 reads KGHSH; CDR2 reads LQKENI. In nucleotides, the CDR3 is TGTGCCAGCTCACCACCGGGGGGACAGGCCGGGACCCGGGAGCTGTTTTTT. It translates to CASSPPGGQAGTRELFF.

The CDR3: CASSFTSSRNEQFF. The CDR3, as DNA: TGTGCCAGCAGTTTTACTAGTTCGCGCAATGAGCAGTTCTTC. The rearrangement links TRBV27 to TRBJ2-1, with D possibly matching TRBD2 (5 bases). The germline V and J ends were trimmed by 3 bases and 6 bases, with 12 bases remaining between them. This CDR3 has 14 amino acids. Germline values: CDR1 MNHEY, CDR2 SMNVEV (reference sequence).

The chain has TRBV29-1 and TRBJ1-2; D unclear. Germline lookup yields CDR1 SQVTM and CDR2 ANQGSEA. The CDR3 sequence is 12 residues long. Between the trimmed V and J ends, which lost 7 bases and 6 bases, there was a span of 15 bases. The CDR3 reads CSGRESGHGYTF. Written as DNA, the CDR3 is TGCAGCGGGCGGGAAAGCGGCCATGGCTACACCTTC. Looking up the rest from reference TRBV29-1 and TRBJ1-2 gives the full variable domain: SAVISQKPSRDICQRGTSLTIQCQVDSQVTMMFWYRQQPGQSLTLIATANQGSEATYESGFVIDKFPISRPNLTFSTLTVSNMSPEDSSIYLCSGRESGHGYTFGSGTRLTVV.

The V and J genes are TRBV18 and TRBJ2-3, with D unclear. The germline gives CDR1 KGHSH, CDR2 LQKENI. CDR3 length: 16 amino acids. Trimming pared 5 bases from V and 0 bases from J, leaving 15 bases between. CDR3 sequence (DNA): TGTGCCAGCTCATCAACAGATCTTTCTAGCACAGATACGCAGTATTTT. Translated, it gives CASSSTDLSSTDTQYF.

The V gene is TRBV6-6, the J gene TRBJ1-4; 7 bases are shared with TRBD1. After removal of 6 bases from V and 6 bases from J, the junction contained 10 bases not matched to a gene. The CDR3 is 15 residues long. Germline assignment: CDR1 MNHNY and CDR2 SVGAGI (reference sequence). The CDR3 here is CASSLTQGEDEKLFF. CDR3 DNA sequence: TGTGCCAGCAGCCTAACGCAGGGGGAGGATGAAAAACTGTTTTTT.

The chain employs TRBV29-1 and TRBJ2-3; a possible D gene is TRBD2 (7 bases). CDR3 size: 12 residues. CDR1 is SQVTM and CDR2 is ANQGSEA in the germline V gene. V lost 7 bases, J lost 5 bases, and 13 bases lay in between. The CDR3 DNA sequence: TGCAGCGAAAAAGGGGGGGGAGATACGCAGTATTTT. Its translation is CSEKGGGDTQYF.